This T cell receptor (beta chain) is drawn from a study of cytomegalovirus exposure and HLA in healthy donors. TCRdb's table, derived via immunoSEQ multiplex PCR, lists solely in-frame clones and lacks some. This sample has tens of thousands of clones; 90% to 95% occur once, and the top ten carry approximately 0.73%. A note on this clone: The antigen is not known.

Germline V gene sequence: CDR1 SGHNT, CDR2 YYREEE (reference sequence). The CDR3 sequence is 15 residues long. V gave up 0 bases and J gave up 2 bases; unmatched junction bases: 5. Findings of the study overall: Cytomegalovirus association was listed for roughly 160 TCR beta chains.

The chain employs TRBV5-4 and TRBJ2-7; 7 nucleotides align to TRBD2. The receptor was derived from a woman under 30 in good health and CMV-seronegative. The sequencing input was PBMCs. Here the CDR3 reads CASSLAASGPYEQYF. In DNA form, the CDR3 reads TGTGCCAGCAGCTTGGCAGCTAGCGGACCCTACGAGCAGTACTTC.